This entry features one TCR beta chain sequence. The antigen is undetermined. The data are from a study of CD8 T cells in Susac syndrome. Study findings and constraints: An acknowledgment was made by the study that its TCR sequencing and HLA analysis involved relatively few individuals.

Random-hexamer reverse transcription was applied to about 0.45 to 1 ug RNA. TCRdb redid the calling of the immunoSEQ multiplex PCR reads with MiXCR, one entry per CDR3 protein. Of 300,000 or so distinct CDR3 sequences listed, about 91% are singletons. V gave up 7 bases and J gave up 5 bases, with 13 bases separating them. Germline CDR1 reads KGHDR; CDR2 reads SFDVKD. The CDR3 totals 13 residues. The authors sequenced TCR beta from blood CD8+ and CD4+ T cells. While CD8+ and CD4+ T cells were isolated negatively, TEMRA cells were enriched by FACS. The gene calls are TRBV24-1 and TRBJ1-2; D may be TRBD1 (5 bases). The sequenced material came from CD4+ T cells from PBMCs. The receptor was derived from a human donor with multiple sclerosis. The CDR3 loop is CATSRDEFYGYTF. Written as DNA, the CDR3 is TGTGCCACCAGCCGGGACGAATTTTATGGCTACACCTTC.